Each of the 9 T cell receptor beta chains below was sequenced from the same sample in a study of T cell responses to AZD1222 COVID-19 vaccine. TCRdb keeps only in-frame clones here, not all; method: immunoSEQ multiplex PCR. There are 90,000 to 120,000 clones in the sample; roughly 87% occur only once, and over 2% lies in the top ten. This specimen consisted of peripheral blood, obtained 28 days after the second AZD1222 dose. The receptors were gathered from an adult who received the AZD1222 COVID-19 vaccine.

This sequence joins TRBV4-1 and TRBJ2-2, with TRBD2 matching 7 bases. J lost 4 bases, V lost 5 bases, and 16 bases had no gene match. Germline V gene data show CDR1 as MGHRA and CDR2 as YSYEKL. The CDR3 has 18 amino acids. CDR3 sequence: CASSIRSTGTTGTGELFF. The DNA of the CDR3 is TGCGCCAGCAGCATTCGCAGTACCGGGACTACGGGCACCGGGGAGCTGTTTTTT.

The V call is TRBV15, the J call TRBJ2-3; 7 positions agree with TRBD1. V shed 0 bases, J shed 4 bases, and the junction held 10 bases outside the gene matches. CDR1 and CDR2 (germline): LNHNV, YYDKDF (reference sequence). This CDR3 comprises 17 residues. CDR3 protein: CATSRDLERGLADTQYF. The CDR3 nucleotides read TGTGCCACCAGCAGAGATCTTGAGAGGGGGCTCGCAGATACGCAGTATTTT.

J is TRBJ1-5 and V is TRBV9; 7 bases are shared with TRBD1. The CDR3 contains 15 residues. Per the germline V gene, CDR1 is SGDLS and CDR2 is YYNGEE. The J segment lost 3 bases and the V segment lost 0 bases, leaving 3 bases of the junction unmatched. The CDR3 DNA sequence: TGTGCCAGCAGCGTAGCCGGGACAGACAATCAGCCCCAGCATTTT. This codes for CASSVAGTDNQPQHF.

This clone was observed once. This chain links TRBV3-1 (or the pseudogene TRBV3-2) with TRBJ2-7, with D tentatively TRBD1 (6 bases). The CDR3 is made up of 13 amino acids. V was cut by 5 bases and J by 7 bases, with 15 bases left in between. Germline values: CDR1 LGHDT, CDR2 YNNKEL (reference sequence). DNA for the CDR3: TGTGCCAGCAGCTACACTAGGGGGTCGGAGCAGTACTTC. It specifies CASSYTRGSEQYF.

The chain couples TRBV28 to TRBJ1-1; D is unresolved. V was trimmed by 1 base and J by 6 bases, leaving 15 bases between them. Germline values: CDR1 MDHEN, CDR2 SYDVKM. This CDR3 has 15 residues. The CDR3 nucleotides are TGTGCCAGCAGTTTATTTGACTCCTCTAGCGCTGAAGCTTTCTTT. Amino acid sequence: CASSLFDSSSAEAFF.

The chain has TRBV5-1 and TRBJ1-1; unclear D gene. The CDR3 is 13 amino acids. Trimming removed 0 bases from V and 2 bases from J, with 5 bases in between. CDR1 is SGHRS and CDR2 is YFSETQ in the germline V gene. CDR3 sequence reads: CASSLDFNTEAFF. For the CDR3, the DNA is TGCGCCAGCAGCTTGGATTTTAACACTGAAGCTTTCTTT.

The J gene is TRBJ2-5, the V gene TRBV20-1, with no clear D. Germline assignment: CDR1 DFQATT and CDR2 SNEGSKA (reference sequence). This CDR3 spans 11 amino acids. The ends were cut back, 2 bases at V and 2 bases at J, with 3 bases in the middle. Here the CDR3 reads CSARTQETQYF. CDR3 nucleotide sequence: TGCAGTGCTAGAACGCAAGAGACCCAGTACTTC.

This clone turned up a few times. The chain carries TRBV7-9 and TRBJ1-1; D not resolved. CDR3 length equals 14 residues. The germline gives CDR1 SEHNR, CDR2 FQNEAQ (reference sequence). Trimming removed 4 bases at V and 4 bases at J, with 13 bases between. The CDR3 coding sequence is TGTGCCAGCAGCTCCAAGGGAGAAGGCACTGAAGCTTTCTTT. Residues: CASSSKGEGTEAFF.

The chain employs TRBV20-1 and TRBJ1-4; a weak D match, TRBD1 (5 bases). Trimming shortened V by 3 bases and J by 5 bases, and 10 bases separated the two germline ends. The CDR3 has 13 residues. The germline gives CDR1 DFQATT, CDR2 SNEGSKA (reference sequence). DNA for the CDR3: TGCAGTGCTAGTCACCGGGACAATGAAAAACTGTTTTTT. It yields the protein CSASHRDNEKLFF.